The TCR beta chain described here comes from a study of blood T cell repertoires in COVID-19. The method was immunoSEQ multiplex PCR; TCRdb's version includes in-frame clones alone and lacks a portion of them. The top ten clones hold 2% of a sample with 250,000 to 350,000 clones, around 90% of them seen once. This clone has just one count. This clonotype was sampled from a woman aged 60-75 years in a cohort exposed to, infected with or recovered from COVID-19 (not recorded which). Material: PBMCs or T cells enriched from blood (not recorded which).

CDR3 sequence: CASSFTGTSGRKGEQFF. In DNA form, the CDR3 reads TGCGCCAGCAGCTTCACCGGGACTAGCGGGAGAAAGGGTGAGCAGTTCTTC. This chain links TRBV5-1 with TRBJ2-1; 14 bases line up with TRBD2. The V and J ends lost 2 bases and 9 bases, in that order; junction bases with no gene match: 10. From germline, CDR1 is SGHRS and CDR2 YFSETQ. The CDR3 has 17 amino acids.